A single sample is the source of the 28 T cell receptor beta chains below, sequenced in a study of OX40 agonist ivuxolimab in advanced cancers. The protocol was immunoSEQ multiplex PCR, while the TCRdb copy is restricted to in-frame clones and leaves out a portion. The sample yields around 56,000 clones, over 80% seen once. Here the sequenced sample was CD4+ or CD8+ T cells sorted from blood, taken in a trial of the OX40 agonist ivuxolimab. All receptors come from an adult with an advanced solid tumor such as melanoma, head and neck, liver or kidney cancer.

The V call is TRBV28, the J call TRBJ1-1; D gene ambiguous. CDR1 and CDR2 from the germline V gene are MDHEN and SYDVKM. Trimming left V 2 bases short and J 11 bases short, with 21 bases between. The CDR3 covers 15 residues. The CDR3 spells CASSLAEILLRSAFF. CDR3 DNA: TGTGCCAGCAGTTTAGCGGAAATACTTCTCAGGAGCGCTTTCTTT. Drawing the rest from reference TRBV28 and TRBJ1-1, the complete variable domain is DVKVTQSSRYLVKRTGEKVFLECVQDMDHENMFWYRQDPGLGLRLIYFSYDVKMKEKGDIPEGYSVSREKKERFSLILESASTNQTSMYLCASSLAEILLRSAFFGQGTRLTVV.

The genes are TRBV5-1 and TRBJ2-2; D unclear. Germline CDR1 is SGHRS and CDR2 is YFSETQ. The CDR3 spans 14 residues. The V end was cut by 1 base, the J end by 4 bases, with 8 bases between. The CDR3 loop reads CASSLTSPTGELFF. The CDR3 coding sequence is TGCGCCAGCAGCTTGACCAGCCCCACCGGGGAGCTGTTTTTT.

The chain recombines TRBV5-1 with TRBJ2-7, with D perhaps being TRBD1 or TRBD2 (7 bases each). The germline gives CDR1 SGHRS, CDR2 YFSETQ. Trimming took 5 bases from V and 0 from J, leaving 18 bases between them. The CDR3 has 16 residues. Written as DNA, the CDR3 is TGCGCCAGCAGTTTACGACAGGGCGGGAGCTCCTACGAGCAGTACTTC. Amino acid sequence: CASSLRQGGSSYEQYF.

J is TRBJ2-1 and V is TRBV5-5; 7 positions agree with TRBD1. Germline V gene lookup returns CDR1 SGHKS and CDR2 YYEKEE (reference sequence). CDR3 length: 16 residues. Trimming cost V 3 bases and J 1 base; bases outside gene matches: 7. The CDR3 loop reads CASSSRTGQSYNEQFF. CDR3 DNA: TGTGCCAGCAGCTCCCGGACAGGCCAGTCCTACAATGAGCAGTTCTTC.

This chain links TRBV9 with TRBJ2-1; 10 bases line up with TRBD2. V shed 4 bases, J shed 7 bases, and the junction held 14 bases outside the gene matches. The CDR3 contains 17 residues. CDR1 SGDLS and CDR2 YYNGEE come from the germline V gene. DNA of the CDR3: TGTGCCAGCAGCCTCTCGCAAGAAGCGGGAGGGAGGAATGAGCAGTTCTTC. Its translation: CASSLSQEAGGRNEQFF. Full variable domain (remainder filled in from reference TRBV9 and TRBJ2-1): DSGVTQTPKHLITATGQRVTLRCSPRSGDLSVYWYQQSLDQGLQFLIQYYNGEERAKGNILERFSAQQFPDLHSELNLSSLELGDSALYFCASSLSQEAGGRNEQFFGPGTRLTVL.

This chain connects TRBV18 to TRBJ2-1; 15 bases are a match to TRBD2. After removal of 3 bases from V and 4 bases from J, the junction contained 4 bases not matched to a gene. Per germline, CDR1 KGHSH and CDR2 LQKENI. The CDR3 length is 17 residues. In DNA, the CDR3 is TGTGCCAGCTCACCTATTGGGACTAGCGGGAGGTACAATGAGCAGTTCTTC. Translating it yields CASSPIGTSGRYNEQFF.

This clone has more than one count but fewer than ten. A read error may produce the germline difference seen at one junction end. The sample holds other DNA sequences that translate to the same CDR3. The rearrangement joins TRBV28 to TRBJ1-5, with D possibly TRBD1 on 5 matching bases. Germline V gene sequence: CDR1 MDHEN, CDR2 SYDVKM. The CDR3 totals 14 residues. CDR3 DNA sequence: TGTGCCAGTAGTTTAGCAGGGTGGGGTAAGCCCCAGCATTTT. Encoded protein: CASSLAGWGKPQHF.

The V gene is TRBV5-1, the J gene TRBJ2-5, with TRBD1 matching over 10 bases. The CDR3 totals 17 residues. Looked up from germline, CDR1 is SGHRS and CDR2 is YFSETQ. The V and J ends lost 3 bases and 2 bases, in that order; junction bases with no gene match: 10. The CDR3 is CASSWYGQGGEQETQYF. The CDR3 DNA reads as TGCGCCAGCAGCTGGTATGGACAGGGGGGCGAACAAGAGACCCAGTACTTC.

V and J are TRBV30 and TRBJ1-2, with D uncertain. This CDR3 region has 11 residues. V lost 0 bases to trimming and J lost 7 bases, with 6 bases between them. Germline-derived CDR1 and CDR2 are GTSNPN and SVGIG (reference sequence). The CDR3 region is CAWSVGVGYTF. The CDR3 nucleotides read TGTGCCTGGAGTGTTGGTGTTGGCTACACCTTC.

The chain employs TRBV6-5 and TRBJ1-1; D might be TRBD1 (5 bases). CDR3 size: 13 residues. V lost 2 bases and J 3 bases, leaving 7 bases between the germline ends. Per the germline V gene, CDR1 is MNHEY and CDR2 is SVGAGI. Here the CDR3 reads CASSYDSYTEAFF. The CDR3 bases are TGTGCCAGCAGTTACGACAGCTACACTGAAGCTTTCTTT.

V and J are TRBV7-9 and TRBJ1-1; D not certain. The CDR3 consists of 12 residues. In germline, CDR1 is SEHNR, CDR2 FQNEAQ (reference sequence). The germline V and J ends were trimmed by 4 bases and 1 base, with 4 bases remaining between them. This chain's CDR3 is CASSWANTEAFF. CDR3 nucleotides: TGTGCCAGCAGCTGGGCGAACACTGAAGCTTTCTTT.

The rearrangement links TRBV13 to TRBJ1-4; TRBD1 matches 9 bases. Germline V CDR1 and CDR2: PRHDT, FYEKMQ (reference sequence). With V trimmed by 5 bases and J by 9 bases, 10 bases remained unmatched. The CDR3 runs to 15 residues. CDR3 protein: CASSLGQGYSKKLFF. CDR3 nucleotides: TGTGCCAGCAGCCTGGGACAGGGCTATTCTAAAAAACTGTTTTTT.

The chain joins TRBV5-8 to TRBJ2-3, with 7 nucleotides matching TRBD1. From germline, CDR1 is SGHTS and CDR2 YDEGEE. Losses at the gene ends were 4 bases for V and 2 bases for J; bases not matched to a gene: 7. The CDR3 has 15 residues. DNA for the CDR3: TGTGCCAGCAGCGGTAGGGACAGTGCCACAGATACGCAGTATTTT. Translated: CASSGRDSATDTQYF.

V is TRBV6-5 and J is TRBJ1-2; D unresolved. The V and J ends lost 0 bases and 8 bases respectively, with 7 bases between them. There are 12 residues in the CDR3. The V gene's germline CDR1 is MNHEY and CDR2 SVGAGI. The CDR3 DNA reads as TGTGCCAGCAGTTACTCAGGAGGCGGCTACACCTTC. It encodes CASSYSGGGYTF.

This clone was counted only a few times. The rearrangement uses TRBV7-2 and TRBJ1-1; no definite D call. V was trimmed by 7 bases and J by 6 bases, leaving 15 bases between them. The germline gives CDR1 SGHTA, CDR2 FQGNSA. The CDR3 is 13 residues long. The CDR3 nucleotides are TGTGCCAGCAAACAGCGGATGGGTGCTGAAGCTTTCTTT. It translates to CASKQRMGAEAFF.

The chain has TRBV5-1 and TRBJ2-5, with D possibly TRBD1 on 6 matching bases. The CDR3 consists of 14 residues. Germline-derived CDR1 and CDR2 are SGHRS and YFSETQ. Between the trimmed V and J ends, which lost 5 bases and 1 base, there was a span of 12 bases. The CDR3 DNA sequence: TGCGCCAGCAGTACAGGGAGAGGCCAAGAGACCCAGTACTTC. Encoded protein: CASSTGRGQETQYF. The full variable domain, rest sourced from reference TRBV5-1 and TRBJ2-5, is KAGVTQTPRYLIKTRGQQVTLSCSPISGHRSVSWYQQTPGQGLQFLFEYFSETQRNKGNFPGRFSGRQFSNSRSEMNVSTLELGDSALYLCASSTGRGQETQYFGPGTRLLVL.

The chain has TRBV11-2 and TRBJ1-4; D might be TRBD1 (5 bases). From germline, CDR1 is SGHAT and CDR2 FQNNGV. The CDR3 loop spans 14 amino acids. Trimming pared 5 bases from V and 8 bases from J, leaving 15 bases between. CDR3 coding DNA: TGTGCCAGCAGCGGAGGGACGCTTGGGGAAAAACTGTTTTTT. Encoded protein: CASSGGTLGEKLFF.

The chain employs TRBV10-3 and TRBJ2-3; 8 bases are shared with TRBD2. The J segment lost 0 bases and the V segment lost 3 bases, leaving 2 bases of the junction unmatched. CDR1 is ENHRY, CDR2 SYGVKD, per germline. This CDR3 spans 15 amino acids. CDR3 coding DNA: TGTGCCATCAGTGACGGACTAGCTAGCACAGATACGCAGTATTTT. This encodes CAISDGLASTDTQYF.

The V gene is TRBV9, the J gene TRBJ1-4; 10 nucleotides match TRBD1. V trimming: 3 bases; J trimming: 6 bases; junction bases outside the gene matches: 5. CDR3 length: 15 residues. The V gene's germline CDR1 is SGDLS and CDR2 YYNGEE. CDR3 sequence: CASSDPGTGDEKLFF. CDR3 nucleotide sequence: TGTGCCAGCAGCGATCCCGGGACAGGGGATGAAAAACTGTTTTTT.

The rearrangement uses TRBV5-4 and TRBJ1-1; 7 nucleotides align to TRBD1. Germline V lookup: CDR1 SGHNT, CDR2 YYREEE (reference sequence). CDR3 length: 17 amino acids. V trimming: 5 bases; J trimming: 1 base; junction bases outside the gene matches: 14. CDR3 amino acids: CASRPRGGGSGNTEAFF. The CDR3 coding sequence is TGTGCCAGCAGGCCCCGTGGAGGGGGCTCGGGGAACACTGAAGCTTTCTTT.

Turning to this clone: A read error may account for a junction end that differs from germline. This chain uses TRBV6-4 with TRBJ2-1; TRBD2 agrees at 16 bases. This CDR3 comprises 16 residues. Germline CDR1 and CDR2: MRHNA and SNTAGT. CDR3 sequence (DNA): TGTGTCAGCACCCCGGGACTAGCGGGAGGGAGGCATGAGCAGTTCTTC. It codes for CVSTPGLAGGRHEQFF.

The chain uses TRBV10-3 and TRBJ1-1, with 8 nucleotides matching TRBD1. The V segment lost 4 bases and the J segment 3 bases; nucleotides outside the gene matches: 4. The CDR3 sequence is 14 residues long. Germline V gives CDR1 ENHRY, CDR2 SYGVKD. Written as DNA, the CDR3 is TGTGCCATCAGTGCAGGACAGGGCTACACTGAAGCTTTCTTT. Protein: CAISAGQGYTEAFF.

The count of this clone is one. CDR3 bases: TGTGCCAGCGCGGACAGGCCGAACACTGAAGCTTTCTTT. Translation: CASADRPNTEAFF. The V call is TRBV19, the J call TRBJ1-1, with 7 bases lining up with TRBD1. The trim removed 9 bases at V and 1 base at J, leaving 5 bases unmatched. CDR1 LNHDA and CDR2 SQIVND come from the germline V gene (reference sequence). CDR3 length: 13 residues.

The chain employs TRBV5-1 and TRBJ2-3; D perhaps matches TRBD1 (6 bases). Deletions cut 2 bases from V and 6 bases from J, with 16 bases between. Germline V gives CDR1 SGHRS, CDR2 YFSETQ. The CDR3 extends over 15 amino acids. The CDR3 nucleotides are TGCGCCAGCAGCTTTAACGGACAGCCAGGGGATACGCAGTATTTT. As protein: CASSFNGQPGDTQYF.

V usage is TRBV5-1 and J usage is TRBJ1-5; 11 nucleotides line up with TRBD1. The CDR3 loop spans 15 amino acids. The ends lost 4 bases at V and 4 bases at J; junction bases unmatched: 4. Germline assignment: CDR1 SGHRS and CDR2 YFSETQ. CDR3 nucleotide sequence: TGCGCCAGCAGCGAGGGACAGGGGGAGAATCAGCCCCAGCATTTT. As protein: CASSEGQGENQPQHF.

CDR3 sequence (DNA): TGTGCCATCAGTACCGGGACTACCGCCTACGAGCAGTACTTC. Translated, it gives CAISTGTTAYEQYF. V usage is TRBV10-3 and J usage is TRBJ2-7; TRBD2 agrees at 7 bases. J was trimmed by 2 bases and V by 5 bases; bases with no gene match: 6. Germline loops: CDR1 ENHRY, CDR2 SYGVKD. The CDR3 is 14 amino acids.

The chain has TRBV4-1 and TRBJ2-2; D may be TRBD1 or TRBD2 (5 bases each). The germline CDR1 and CDR2 sequences are MGHRA and YSYEKL. The CDR3 has 15 amino acids. V lost 2 bases to trimming and J lost 4 bases, with 11 bases between them. The DNA of the CDR3 is TGCGCCAGCAGCCAAAGAGGGGCAGTCACCGGGGAGCTGTTTTTT. It codes for CASSQRGAVTGELFF.

This clone was observed a single time. Relative to the germline gene, one junction end is altered; a read error may explain this. The chain joins TRBV6-1 to TRBJ2-5; 7 bases are a match to TRBD2. The CDR3 contains 16 residues. Germline values: CDR1 MNHNS, CDR2 SASEGT. CDR3 protein: CASSGGASGLQKTQYF. CDR3 bases: TGTGCCAGCAGTGGCGGGGCTAGCGGACTCCAAAAGACCCAGTACTTC.